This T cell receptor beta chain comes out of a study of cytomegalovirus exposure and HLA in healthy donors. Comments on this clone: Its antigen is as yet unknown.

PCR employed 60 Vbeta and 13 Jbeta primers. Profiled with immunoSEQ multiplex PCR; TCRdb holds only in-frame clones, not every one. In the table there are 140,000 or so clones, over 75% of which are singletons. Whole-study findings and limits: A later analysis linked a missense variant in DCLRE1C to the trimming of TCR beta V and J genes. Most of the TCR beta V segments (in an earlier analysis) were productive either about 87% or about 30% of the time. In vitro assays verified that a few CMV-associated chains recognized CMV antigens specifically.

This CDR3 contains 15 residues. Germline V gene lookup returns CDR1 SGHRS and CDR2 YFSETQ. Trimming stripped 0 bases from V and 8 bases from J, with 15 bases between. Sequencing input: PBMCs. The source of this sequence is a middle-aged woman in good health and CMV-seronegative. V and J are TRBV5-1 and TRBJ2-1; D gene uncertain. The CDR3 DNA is TGCGCCAGCAGCTTGGGGTCCATCCTACTGGATGAGCAGTTCTTC. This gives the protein CASSLGSILLDEQFF.